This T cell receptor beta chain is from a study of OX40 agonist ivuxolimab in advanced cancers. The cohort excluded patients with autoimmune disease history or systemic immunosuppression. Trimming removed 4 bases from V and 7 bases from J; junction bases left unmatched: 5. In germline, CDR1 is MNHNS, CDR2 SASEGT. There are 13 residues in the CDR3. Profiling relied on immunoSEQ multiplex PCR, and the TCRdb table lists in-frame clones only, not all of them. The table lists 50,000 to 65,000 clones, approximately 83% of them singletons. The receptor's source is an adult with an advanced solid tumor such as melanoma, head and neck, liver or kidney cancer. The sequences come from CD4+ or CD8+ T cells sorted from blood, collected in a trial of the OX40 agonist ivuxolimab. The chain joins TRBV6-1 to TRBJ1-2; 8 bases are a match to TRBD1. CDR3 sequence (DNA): TGTGCCAGCAGTGCCGGACAGGGAGTTGGCTACACCTTC. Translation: CASSAGQGVGYTF.